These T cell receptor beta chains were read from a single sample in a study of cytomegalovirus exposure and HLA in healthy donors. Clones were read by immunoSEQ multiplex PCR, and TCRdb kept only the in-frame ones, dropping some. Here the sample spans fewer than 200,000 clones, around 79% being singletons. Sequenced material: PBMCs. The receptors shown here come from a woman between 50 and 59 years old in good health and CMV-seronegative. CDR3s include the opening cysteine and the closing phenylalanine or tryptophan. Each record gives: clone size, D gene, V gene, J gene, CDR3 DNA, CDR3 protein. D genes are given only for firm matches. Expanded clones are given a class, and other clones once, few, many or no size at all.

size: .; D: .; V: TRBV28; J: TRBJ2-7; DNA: TGTGCCAGCACCACACAGGGCCACGAGCAGTACTTC; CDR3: CASTTQGHEQYF
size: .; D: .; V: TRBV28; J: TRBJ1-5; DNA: TGTGCCAGCAGCATAGGGGCCCAGCATCAGCCCCAGCATTTT; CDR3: CASSIGAQHQPQHF
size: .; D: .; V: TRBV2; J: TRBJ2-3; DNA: TGTGCCAGCAGCCCGGAGCGGGTAGCCACAGATACGCAGTATTTT; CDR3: CASSPERVATDTQYF
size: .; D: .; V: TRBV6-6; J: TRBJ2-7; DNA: TGTGCCAGCACGCGGGCCAGGGGAGTTGGCTACGAGCAGTACTTC; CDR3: CASTRARGVGYEQYF
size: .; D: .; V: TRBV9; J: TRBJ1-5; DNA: TGTGCCAGCAGCGTAGGGCCGAATAGCAATCAGCCCCAGCATTTT; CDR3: CASSVGPNSNQPQHF
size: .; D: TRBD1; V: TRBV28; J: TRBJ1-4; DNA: TGTGCCAGCAACGATTGGAGACAGGGGGCGCGAGAAAAACTGTTTTTT; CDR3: CASNDWRQGAREKLFF
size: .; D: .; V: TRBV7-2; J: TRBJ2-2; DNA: TGTGCCAGCAGCCCCCCGAGGACCGGGGAGCTGTTTTTT; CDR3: CASSPPRTGELFF
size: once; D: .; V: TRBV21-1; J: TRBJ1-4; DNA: TGTGCCAGCACCGGACGGACTTTGGGAAAACTGTTTTTT; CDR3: CASTGRTLGKLFF
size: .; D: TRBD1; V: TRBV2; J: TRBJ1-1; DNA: TGTGCCAGCAGTGAACTCGGACAGGGAGGAACTGAAGCTTTCTTT; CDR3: CASSELGQGGTEAFF
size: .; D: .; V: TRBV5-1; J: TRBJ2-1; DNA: TGCGCCAGCAGGACAGAATACAATGAGCAGTTCTTC; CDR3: CASRTEYNEQFF
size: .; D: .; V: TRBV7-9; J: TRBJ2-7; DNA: TGTGCCAGCAGCTTAGCCCGGGACAAACCCTACGAGCAGTACTTC; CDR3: CASSLARDKPYEQYF
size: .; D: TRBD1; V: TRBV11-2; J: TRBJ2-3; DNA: TGTGCCAGCAGCAAACAGGGGGTAATCACAGATACGCAGTATTTT; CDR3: CASSKQGVITDTQYF
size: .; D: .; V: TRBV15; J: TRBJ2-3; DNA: TGTGCCACCAGCTATGGGAGGAATCCTAGCACAGATACGCAGTATTTT; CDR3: CATSYGRNPSTDTQYF
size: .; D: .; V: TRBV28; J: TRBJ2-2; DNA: TGTGCCAGCAGTCAACAGAAAAGAAGGGACTCTAACACCGGGGAGCTGTTTTTT; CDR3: CASSQQKRRDSNTGELFF
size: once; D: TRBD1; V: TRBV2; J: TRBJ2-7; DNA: TGTGCCAGCAGCCCGGGACAGATCTACGAGCAGTACTTC; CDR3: CASSPGQIYEQYF
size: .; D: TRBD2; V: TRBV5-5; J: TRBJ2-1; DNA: TGTGCCAGCAGCTTTGGGACTAGGGTCGTCTATGAGCAGTTCTTC; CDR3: CASSFGTRVVYEQFF
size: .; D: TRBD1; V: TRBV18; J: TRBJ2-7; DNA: TGTGCCAGCTCACCGGGACAGAACTACGAGCAGTACTTC; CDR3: CASSPGQNYEQYF
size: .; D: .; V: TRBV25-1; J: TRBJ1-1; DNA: TGTGCCAGCAGTCGCCCCTCAACAGGGTACACTGAAGCTTTCTTT; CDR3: CASSRPSTGYTEAFF
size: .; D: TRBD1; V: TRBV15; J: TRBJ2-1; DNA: TGTGCCACCAGCAGGGGACCCGGGACAGATTACAATGAGCAGTTCTTC; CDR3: CATSRGPGTDYNEQFF
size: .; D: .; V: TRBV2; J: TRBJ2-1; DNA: TGTGCCAGCAGGCTCGCGGACTCCTACAATGAGCAGTTCTTC; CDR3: CASRLADSYNEQFF
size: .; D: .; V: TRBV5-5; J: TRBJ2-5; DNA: TGTGCCAGCAGCTTCGTCCACAGGACAGAGACCCAGTACTTC; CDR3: CASSFVHRTETQYF
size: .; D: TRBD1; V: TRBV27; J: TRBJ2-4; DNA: TGTGCCAGCAGTTTATCAAGGGGGCTGGGGAACATTCAGTACTTC; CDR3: CASSLSRGLGNIQYF
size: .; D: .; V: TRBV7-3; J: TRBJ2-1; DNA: TGTGCCAGCAGCCCCCCCGGGAGTTCGCCCTACAATGAGCAGTTCTTC; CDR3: CASSPPGSSPYNEQFF
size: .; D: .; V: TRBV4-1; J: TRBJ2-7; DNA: TGCGCCAGCAGCCAACGGGACAACTACGAGCAGTACTTC; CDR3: CASSQRDNYEQYF
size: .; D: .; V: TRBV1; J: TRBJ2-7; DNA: TGCACCAGCAGCCAAGGACAGGGCTTTCCATACGAGCAGTACTTC; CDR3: CTSSQGQGFPYEQYF
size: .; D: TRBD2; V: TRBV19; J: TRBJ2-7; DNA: TGTGCCAGTAGTATCCGGGGGGACTGGCCCTACGAGCAGTACTTC; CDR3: CASSIRGDWPYEQYF
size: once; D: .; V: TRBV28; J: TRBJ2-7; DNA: TGTGCCAGCAAGTTTTCCCGGGACATGCCCTACGAGCAGTACTTC; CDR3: CASKFSRDMPYEQYF
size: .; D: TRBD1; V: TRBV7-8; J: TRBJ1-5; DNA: TGTGCCAGCAGCTTAGGAGGACAGGGTGAGGTTTTAAATCAGCCCCAGCATTTT; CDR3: CASSLGGQGEVLNQPQHF
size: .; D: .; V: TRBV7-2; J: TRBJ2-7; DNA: TGTGCCAGCAGCCTCCGGGACTCCCCGGGCGAGCAGTACTTC; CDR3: CASSLRDSPGEQYF
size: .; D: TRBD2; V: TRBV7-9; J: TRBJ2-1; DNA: TGTGCCAGCAGCCTCCCGTCTAACTTGGGGGGGAGGCAGTTCTTC; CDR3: CASSLPSNLGGRQFF
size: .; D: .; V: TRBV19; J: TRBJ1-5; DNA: TGTGCCAGTAGTATAGATCGGGGGATTCAGCCCCAGCATTTT; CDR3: CASSIDRGIQPQHF